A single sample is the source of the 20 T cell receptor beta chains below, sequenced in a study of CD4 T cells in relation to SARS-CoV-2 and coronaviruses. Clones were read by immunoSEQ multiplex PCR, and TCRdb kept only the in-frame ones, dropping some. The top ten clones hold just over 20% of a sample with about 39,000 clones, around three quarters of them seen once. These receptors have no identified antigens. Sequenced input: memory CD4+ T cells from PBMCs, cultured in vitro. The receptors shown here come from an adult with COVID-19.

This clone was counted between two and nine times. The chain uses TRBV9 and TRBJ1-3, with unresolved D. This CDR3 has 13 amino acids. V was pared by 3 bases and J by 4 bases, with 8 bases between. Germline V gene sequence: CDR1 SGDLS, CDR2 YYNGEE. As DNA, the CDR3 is TGTGCCAGCAGCGGGACGGGAGGAAACACCATATATTTT. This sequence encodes CASSGTGGNTIYF.

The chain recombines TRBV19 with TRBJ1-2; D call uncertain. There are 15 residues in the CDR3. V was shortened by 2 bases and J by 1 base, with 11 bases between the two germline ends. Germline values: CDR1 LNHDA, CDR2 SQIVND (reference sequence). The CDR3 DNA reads TGTGCCAGTAGTATACGCCGGAACTTTAACTATGGCTACACCTTC. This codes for CASSIRRNFNYGYTF. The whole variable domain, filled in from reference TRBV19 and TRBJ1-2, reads DGGITQSPKYLFRKEGQNVTLSCEQNLNHDAMYWYRQDPGQGLRLIYYSQIVNDFQKGDIAEGYSVSREKKESFPLTVTSAQKNPTAFYLCASSIRRNFNYGYTFGSGTRLTVV.

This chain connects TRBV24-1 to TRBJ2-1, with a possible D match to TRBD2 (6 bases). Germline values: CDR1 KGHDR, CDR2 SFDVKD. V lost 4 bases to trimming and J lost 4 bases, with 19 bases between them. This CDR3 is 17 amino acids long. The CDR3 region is CATSDPGAGTRYNEQFF. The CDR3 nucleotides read TGTGCCACCAGTGACCCCGGGGCGGGAACCCGGTACAATGAGCAGTTCTTC.

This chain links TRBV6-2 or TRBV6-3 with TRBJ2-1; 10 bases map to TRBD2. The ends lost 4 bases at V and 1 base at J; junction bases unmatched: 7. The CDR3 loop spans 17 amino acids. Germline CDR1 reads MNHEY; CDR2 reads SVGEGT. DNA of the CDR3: TGTGCCAGCAGTTCCCCGTCACTAGCGGGATCCTACAATGAGCAGTTCTTC. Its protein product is CASSSPSLAGSYNEQFF.

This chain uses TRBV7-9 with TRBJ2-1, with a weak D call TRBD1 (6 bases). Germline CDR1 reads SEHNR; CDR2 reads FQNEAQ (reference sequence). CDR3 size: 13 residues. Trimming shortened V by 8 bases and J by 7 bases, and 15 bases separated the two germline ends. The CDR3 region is CASGDTASNEQFF. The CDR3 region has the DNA TGTGCCAGCGGGGACACCGCTTCGAATGAGCAGTTCTTC. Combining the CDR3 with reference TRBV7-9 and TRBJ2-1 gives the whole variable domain DTGVSQNPRHKITKRGQNVTFRCDPISEHNRLYWYRQTLGQGPEFLTYFQNEAQLEKSRLLSDRFSAERPKGSFSTLEIQRTEQGDSAMYLCASGDTASNEQFFGPGTRLTVL.

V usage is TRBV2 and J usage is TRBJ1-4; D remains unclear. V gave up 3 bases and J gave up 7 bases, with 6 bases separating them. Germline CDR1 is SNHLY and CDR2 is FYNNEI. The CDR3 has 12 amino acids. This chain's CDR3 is CASSDGIEKLFF. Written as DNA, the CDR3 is TGTGCCAGCAGTGACGGAATTGAAAAACTGTTTTTT.

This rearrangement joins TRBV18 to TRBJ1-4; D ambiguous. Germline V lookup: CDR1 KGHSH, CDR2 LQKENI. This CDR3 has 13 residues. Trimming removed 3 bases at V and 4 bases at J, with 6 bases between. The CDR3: CASSPLDNEKLFF. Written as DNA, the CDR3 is TGTGCCAGCTCACCCCTAGATAATGAAAAACTGTTTTTT.

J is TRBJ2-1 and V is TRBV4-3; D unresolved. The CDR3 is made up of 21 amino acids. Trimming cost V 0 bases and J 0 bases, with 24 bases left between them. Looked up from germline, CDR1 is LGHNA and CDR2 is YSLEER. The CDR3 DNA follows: TGCGCCAGCAGCCAAGAATCGGTCCGACGGGTATTTTCAGACTCCTACAATGAGCAGTTCTTC. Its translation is CASSQESVRRVFSDSYNEQFF.

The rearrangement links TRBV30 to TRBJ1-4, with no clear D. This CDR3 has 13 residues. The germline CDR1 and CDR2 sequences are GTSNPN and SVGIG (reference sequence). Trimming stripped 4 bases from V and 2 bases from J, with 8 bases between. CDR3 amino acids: CAWNANTNEKLFF. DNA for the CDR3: TGTGCCTGGAACGCTAATACTAATGAAAAACTGTTTTTT. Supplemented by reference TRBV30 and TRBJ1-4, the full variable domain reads SQTIHQWPATLVQPVGSPLSLECTVEGTSNPNLYWYRQAAGRGLQLLFYSVGIGQISSEVPQNLSASRPQDRQFILSSKKLLLSDSGFYLCAWNANTNEKLFFGSGTQLSVL.

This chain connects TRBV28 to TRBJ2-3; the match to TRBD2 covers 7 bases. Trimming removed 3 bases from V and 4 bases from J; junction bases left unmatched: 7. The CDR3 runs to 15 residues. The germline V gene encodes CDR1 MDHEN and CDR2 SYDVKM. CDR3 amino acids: CASSLGGSLSDTQYF. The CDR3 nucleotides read TGTGCCAGCAGTTTGGGCGGGAGTCTCTCAGATACGCAGTATTTT.

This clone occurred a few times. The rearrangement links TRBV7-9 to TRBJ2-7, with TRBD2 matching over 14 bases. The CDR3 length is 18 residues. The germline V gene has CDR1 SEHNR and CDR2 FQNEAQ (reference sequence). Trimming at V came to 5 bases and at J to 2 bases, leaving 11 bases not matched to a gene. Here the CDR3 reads CASSMDRGLAGATYEQYF. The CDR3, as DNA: TGTGCCAGCAGCATGGACAGGGGACTAGCGGGAGCAACCTACGAGCAGTACTTC.

The CDR3 protein is CSVGLAVRNEQFF. DNA of the CDR3: TGCAGCGTTGGACTAGCGGTGAGGAATGAGCAGTTCTTC. This chain links TRBV29-1 with TRBJ2-1, with 9 bases that match TRBD2. The CDR3 is 13 amino acids. V lost 4 bases and J lost 7; bases outside the gene matches: 5. Germline V CDR1 and CDR2: SQVTM, ANQGSEA.

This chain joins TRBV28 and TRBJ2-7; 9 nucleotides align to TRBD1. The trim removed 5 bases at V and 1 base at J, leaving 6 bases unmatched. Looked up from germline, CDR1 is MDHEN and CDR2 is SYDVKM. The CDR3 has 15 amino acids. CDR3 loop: CASSHRGRTSYEQYF. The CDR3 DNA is TGTGCCAGCAGTCACAGGGGGCGGACGTCCTACGAGCAGTACTTC.

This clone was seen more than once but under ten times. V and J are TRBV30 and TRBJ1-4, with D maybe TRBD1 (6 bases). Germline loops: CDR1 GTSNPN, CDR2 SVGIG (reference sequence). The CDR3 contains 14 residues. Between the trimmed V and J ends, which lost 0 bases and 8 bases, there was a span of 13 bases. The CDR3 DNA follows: TGTGCCTGGAGTGTACTCAGGGGAGGCGAAAAACTGTTTTTT. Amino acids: CAWSVLRGGEKLFF. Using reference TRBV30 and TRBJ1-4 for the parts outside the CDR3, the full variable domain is SQTIHQWPATLVQPVGSPLSLECTVEGTSNPNLYWYRQAAGRGLQLLFYSVGIGQISSEVPQNLSASRPQDRQFILSSKKLLLSDSGFYLCAWSVLRGGEKLFFGSGTQLSVL.

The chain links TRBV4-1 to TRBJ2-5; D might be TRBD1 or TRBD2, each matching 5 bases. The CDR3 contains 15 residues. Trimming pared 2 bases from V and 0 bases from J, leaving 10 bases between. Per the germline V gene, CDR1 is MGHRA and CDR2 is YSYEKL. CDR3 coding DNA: TGCGCCAGCAGCCAACCGGGACGGAACCAAGAGACCCAGTACTTC. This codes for CASSQPGRNQETQYF.

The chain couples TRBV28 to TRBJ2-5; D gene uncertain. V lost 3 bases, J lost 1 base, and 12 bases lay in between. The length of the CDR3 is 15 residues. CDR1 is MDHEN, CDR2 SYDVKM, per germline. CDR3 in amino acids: CASSLTSPGQETQYF. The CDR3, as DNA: TGTGCCAGCAGTTTGACGAGCCCCGGCCAAGAGACCCAGTACTTC.

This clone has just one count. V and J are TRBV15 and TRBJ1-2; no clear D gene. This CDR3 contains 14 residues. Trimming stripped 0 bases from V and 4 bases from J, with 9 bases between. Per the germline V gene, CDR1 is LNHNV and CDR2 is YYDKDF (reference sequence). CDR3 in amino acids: CATSREGRIYGYTF. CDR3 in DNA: TGTGCCACCAGCAGAGAAGGGCGTATCTATGGCTACACCTTC.

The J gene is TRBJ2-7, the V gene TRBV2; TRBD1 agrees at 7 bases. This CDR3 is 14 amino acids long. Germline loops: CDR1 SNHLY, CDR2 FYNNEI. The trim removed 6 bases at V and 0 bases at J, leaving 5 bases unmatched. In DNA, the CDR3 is TGTGCCAGCAGGGAGACAGGGATCTCCTACGAGCAGTACTTC. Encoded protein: CASRETGISYEQYF. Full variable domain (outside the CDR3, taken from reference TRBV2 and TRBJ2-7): EPEVTQTPSHQVTQMGQEVILRCVPISNHLYFYWYRQILGQKVEFLVSFYNNEISEKSEIFDDQFSVERPDGSNFTLKIRSTKLEDSAMYFCASRETGISYEQYFGPGTRLTVT.

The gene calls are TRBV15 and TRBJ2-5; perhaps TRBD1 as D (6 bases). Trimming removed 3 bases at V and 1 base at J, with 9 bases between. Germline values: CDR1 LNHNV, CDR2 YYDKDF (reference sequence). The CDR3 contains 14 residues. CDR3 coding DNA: TGTGCCACCAGCAGCAGGGGACGCCAAGAGACCCAGTACTTC. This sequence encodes CATSSRGRQETQYF.

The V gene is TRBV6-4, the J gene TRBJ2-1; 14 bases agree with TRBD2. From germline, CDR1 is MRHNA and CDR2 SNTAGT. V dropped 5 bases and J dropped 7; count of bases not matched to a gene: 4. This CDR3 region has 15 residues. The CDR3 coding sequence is TGTGCCAGCAGTTACGGGACTAGCGGGAGAAATGAGCAGTTCTTC. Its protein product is CASSYGTSGRNEQFF.